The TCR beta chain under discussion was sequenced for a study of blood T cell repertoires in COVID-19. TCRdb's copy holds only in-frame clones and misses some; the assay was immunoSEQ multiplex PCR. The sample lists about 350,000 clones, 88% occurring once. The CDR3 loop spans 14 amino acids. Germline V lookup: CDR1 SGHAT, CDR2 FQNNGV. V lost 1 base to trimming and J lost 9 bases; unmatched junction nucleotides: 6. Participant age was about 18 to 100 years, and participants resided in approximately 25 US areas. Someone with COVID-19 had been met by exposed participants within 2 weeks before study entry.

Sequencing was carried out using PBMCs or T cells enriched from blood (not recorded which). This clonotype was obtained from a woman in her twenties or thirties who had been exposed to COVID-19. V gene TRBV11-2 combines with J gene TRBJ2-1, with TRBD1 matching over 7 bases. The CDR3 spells CASSLGQGPTEQFF. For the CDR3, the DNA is TGTGCCAGCAGCTTAGGACAGGGCCCTACTGAGCAGTTCTTC.